Presented here are 18 T cell receptor beta chains from one specimen sequenced in a study of graft-versus-host responses after intestinal transplantation. TCRdb's table, derived via immunoSEQ multiplex PCR, lists solely in-frame clones and lacks some. The sample shows roughly 130,000 clones, approximately 91% of them seen only once. For these TCRs, the target antigens are not known. This material consisted of unstimulated CD4+ T cells sorted from spleen or lymph node cells, taken before intestinal transplant. These receptors came from a human donor who received an intestinal transplant.

The genes are TRBV5-1 and TRBJ2-7, with D perhaps TRBD2 (5 bases). Trimming left V 6 bases short and J 6 bases short, with 16 bases between. The CDR3 is 13 amino acids. Germline CDR1 and CDR2: SGHRS and YFSETQ. Here the CDR3 reads CASMRVGELEQYF. As DNA, the CDR3 is TGCGCCAGCATGAGGGTGGGAGAGCTCGAGCAGTACTTC.

This rearrangement joins TRBV5-1 to TRBJ2-2, with 9 nucleotides matching TRBD2. The junction had 3 bases not matched to a gene; V was cut back by 1 base and J by 2 bases. There are 16 residues in the CDR3. Germline assignment: CDR1 SGHRS and CDR2 YFSETQ. CDR3 protein: CASSLSSGINTGELFF. The CDR3 DNA sequence: TGCGCCAGCAGCTTGTCTAGCGGGATTAACACCGGGGAGCTGTTTTTT.

The chain uses TRBV29-1 and TRBJ2-1; 12 bases match TRBD2. CDR3 length equals 20 residues. CDR1 is SQVTM, CDR2 ANQGSEA, per germline. The ends lost 0 bases at V and 0 bases at J; junction bases unmatched: 12. The DNA for the CDR3 is TGCAGCGTTGAAGATTTTCCTAGCGGGAGGGGTTTGAGCTCCTACAATGAGCAGTTCTTC. This codes for CSVEDFPSGRGLSSYNEQFF.

Note on this clone: Relative to the germline gene, one junction end is altered; a read error may explain this. The V and J genes are TRBV5-1 and TRBJ2-5; TRBD2 aligns across 14 bases. Germline CDR1 reads SGHRS; CDR2 reads YFSETQ. The CDR3 length is 17 residues. CDR3 nucleotide sequence: TGCGCCAGCAGATTGGAGGGACTAGCGGGAGCGCGGGAGACCCAGTACTTC. It translates to CASRLEGLAGARETQYF.

The V call is TRBV9, the J call TRBJ2-2; D possibly corresponds to TRBD1 (6 bases). This CDR3 has 16 amino acids. CDR1 is SGDLS, CDR2 YYNGEE, per germline. V was shortened by 3 bases and J by 4 bases, with 16 bases between the two germline ends. The CDR3 spells CASSGQVELLTGELFF. The CDR3 DNA reads as TGTGCCAGCAGCGGACAGGTGGAACTCCTCACCGGGGAGCTGTTTTTT.

V is TRBV19 and J is TRBJ2-7; tentative D call: TRBD1 (5 bases). The germline V and J ends were trimmed by 5 bases and 0 bases, with 14 bases remaining between them. Per the germline V gene, CDR1 is LNHDA and CDR2 is SQIVND (reference sequence). The CDR3 is 15 residues long. The CDR3 spells CASSHLGRASYEQYF. As DNA, the CDR3 is TGTGCCAGTAGTCACCTCGGCAGGGCCTCCTACGAGCAGTACTTC.

This rearrangement joins TRBV19 to TRBJ1-2; 7 bases are shared with TRBD1. The length of the CDR3 is 15 residues. Germline CDR1 reads LNHDA; CDR2 reads SQIVND (reference sequence). The trim removed 5 bases at V and 6 bases at J, leaving 12 bases unmatched. In DNA, the CDR3 is TGTGCCAGTAGTGTCGGAGCAGGGGGAAACGATGGCTACACCTTC. This translates into CASSVGAGGNDGYTF.

J is TRBJ1-5 and V is TRBV7-9; D gene uncertain. Germline V gene sequence: CDR1 SEHNR, CDR2 FQNEAQ (reference sequence). V shed 1 base and J shed 0 bases, with 19 bases lying between them. This CDR3 comprises 19 residues. CDR3 in DNA: TGTGCCAGCAGCTTAGTCATTAGATCCGGGTCGGGTAGCAATCAGCCCCAGCATTTT. Its translation: CASSLVIRSGSGSNQPQHF.

V usage is TRBV28 and J usage is TRBJ1-6, with 9 positions matching TRBD1. Trimming at V came to 5 bases and at J to 7 bases, leaving 3 bases not matched to a gene. The germline V gene encodes CDR1 MDHEN and CDR2 SYDVKM. The CDR3 covers 14 residues. The CDR3 here is CASSVGQGNSPLHF. The CDR3 nucleotides are TGTGCCAGCAGTGTGGGACAGGGAAATTCACCCCTCCACTTT.

This rearrangement joins TRBV7-2 to TRBJ1-6; D ambiguous. The CDR3 spans 13 residues. The ends were cut back, 6 bases at V and 10 bases at J, with 13 bases in the middle. Germline values: CDR1 SGHTA, CDR2 FQGNSA. The CDR3 loop is CASSPESVSPLHF. For the CDR3, the DNA is TGTGCCAGCAGTCCCGAGAGTGTATCACCCCTCCACTTT. Full variable domain (missing parts from reference TRBV7-2 and TRBJ1-6): GAGVSQSPSNKVTEKGKDVELRCDPISGHTALYWYRQSLGQGLEFLIYFQGNSAPDKSGLPSDRFSAERTGGSVSTLTIQRTQQEDSAVYLCASSPESVSPLHFGNGTRLTVT.

The chain couples TRBV7-2 to TRBJ2-5; 14 nucleotides match TRBD2. CDR3 length: 17 amino acids. With 1 base clipped from V and 1 base from J, the junction kept 2 bases outside the gene matches. Germline CDR1 SGHTA, CDR2 FQGNSA. The CDR3 region is CASSLGGLAGAQETQYF. CDR3 in DNA: TGTGCCAGCAGCTTAGGGGGACTAGCGGGAGCCCAAGAGACCCAGTACTTC.

The J gene is TRBJ2-1, the V gene TRBV9; 9 bases are a match to TRBD1. The trim removed 4 bases at V and 8 bases at J, leaving 10 bases unmatched. The CDR3 is 15 amino acids. CDR1 and CDR2 from the germline V gene are SGDLS and YYNGEE. The CDR3 protein is CASSRRTGAVDEQFF. CDR3 DNA sequence: TGTGCCAGCAGCAGGCGGACAGGGGCGGTAGATGAGCAGTTCTTC.

The CDR3 DNA reads as TGCAGCGTTGTTAGCGGGAGTTCCTACAATGAGCAGTTCTTC. This translates into CSVVSGSSYNEQFF. The chain carries TRBV29-1 and TRBJ2-1; TRBD2 matches at 9 bases. This CDR3 comprises 14 residues. The germline V gene has CDR1 SQVTM and CDR2 ANQGSEA. V trimming: 4 bases; J trimming: 1 base; junction bases outside the gene matches: 2.

The genes are TRBV19 and TRBJ1-5; 8 nucleotides line up with TRBD1. CDR1 and CDR2 from the germline V gene are LNHDA and SQIVND (reference sequence). The length of the CDR3 is 14 residues. Germline trimming cut 4 bases from V and 4 bases from J; bases unmatched to any gene: 3. CDR3: CASSKDRVNQPQHF. The CDR3 DNA reads as TGTGCCAGTAGTAAGGACAGGGTAAATCAGCCCCAGCATTTT.

This chain joins TRBV14 and TRBJ1-2; 7 bases agree with TRBD1. The CDR3 covers 13 residues. The V gene end was trimmed by 4 bases and the J gene end by 2 bases; junction bases not matched to a gene: 1. CDR1 and CDR2 from the germline V gene are SGHDN and FVKESK. The CDR3 reads CASSPQGNYGYTF. The CDR3 DNA sequence: TGTGCCAGCAGCCCACAGGGGAACTATGGCTACACCTTC.

This chain connects TRBV6-1 to TRBJ2-3; no clear D gene. V was cut by 8 bases and J by 4 bases, with 16 bases left in between. The CDR3 has 14 amino acids. Germline-derived CDR1 and CDR2 are MNHNS and SASEGT. CDR3 region: CASSLEVQADTQYF. Written as DNA, the CDR3 is TGTGCCAGCTCCCTCGAAGTCCAGGCAGATACGCAGTATTTT.

The CDR3 is CASSLWEQGRTYEQYF. As DNA, the CDR3 is TGTGCCAGCAGTTTATGGGAGCAGGGCCGAACCTACGAGCAGTACTTC. The J gene is TRBJ2-5, the V gene TRBV28; D might be TRBD1 (5 bases). The last part of the DNA fits TRBJ2-7 better; the J call may be wrong. This CDR3 is 16 amino acids long. The germline V gene encodes CDR1 MDHEN and CDR2 SYDVKM.

The gene calls are TRBV4-1 and TRBJ2-7; D is uncertain. CDR1 is MGHRA and CDR2 is YSYEKL in the germline V gene. Between the trimmed V and J ends, which lost 7 bases and 0 bases, there was a span of 10 bases. The CDR3 covers 13 residues. The CDR3 here is CASKVPGSYEQYF. The CDR3 nucleotides are TGCGCCAGCAAGGTTCCTGGCTCCTACGAGCAGTACTTC.